These 21 T cell receptor beta chains were all obtained from the same sample, sequenced in a study of blood T cell repertoires in COVID-19. The repertoire was sequenced with immunoSEQ multiplex PCR; TCRdb's copy has only in-frame clones and lacks some. The sample includes roughly 69,000 clones, around 80% of them seen just once. Sequencing used peripheral blood. These receptors originate from a woman between 45 and 60 years old with acute or convalescent COVID-19.

The J gene is TRBJ1-6, the V gene TRBV30; D remains unclear. Germline V gives CDR1 GTSNPN, CDR2 SVGIG (reference sequence). Trimming shortened V by 0 bases and J by 6 bases, and 12 bases separated the two germline ends. The length of the CDR3 is 15 residues. CDR3 sequence: CAWSVRGVSNSPLHF. The CDR3 nucleotides are TGTGCCTGGAGTGTACGGGGAGTCAGTAATTCACCCCTCCACTTT.

This chain uses TRBV18 with TRBJ1-6, with TRBD1 matching 9 bases. V trimming: 5 bases; J trimming: 9 bases; junction bases outside the gene matches: 5. Germline V gene data show CDR1 as KGHSH and CDR2 as LQKENI. The length of the CDR3 is 14 residues. The CDR3 DNA reads TGTGCCAGCTCAGCCGGGACAGGGAGTTCACCCCTCCACTTT. Amino acids: CASSAGTGSSPLHF.

The chain recombines TRBV6-5 with TRBJ2-7; 9 bases match TRBD1. The CDR3 runs to 14 residues. V shed 6 bases and J 3 bases; nucleotides not matched to a gene: 6. CDR1 is MNHEY, CDR2 SVGAGI, per germline. In DNA form, the CDR3 reads TGTGCCAGCAGACCTCCGGGACAGGGCTACGAGCAGTACTTC. Amino acids: CASRPPGQGYEQYF.

This chain links TRBV9 with TRBJ1-5, with 10 bases that match TRBD1. The V gene end was trimmed by 4 bases and the J gene end by 6 bases; junction bases not matched to a gene: 7. The CDR3 loop spans 15 amino acids. Per the germline V gene, CDR1 is SGDLS and CDR2 is YYNGEE. This chain's CDR3 is CASSRQGAASQPQHF. The CDR3, as DNA: TGTGCCAGCAGCAGACAGGGGGCGGCTAGTCAGCCCCAGCATTTT.

To note about this clone: In the same sample, other DNA sequences code for this CDR3. This sequence joins TRBV3-1 (or the pseudogene TRBV3-2) and TRBJ2-3, with D unclear. CDR1 is LGHDT, CDR2 YNNKEL, per germline (reference sequence). The CDR3 sequence is 15 residues long. The ends were cut back, 1 base at V and 0 bases at J, with 8 bases in the middle. Written as DNA, the CDR3 is TGTGCCAGCAGCCAAGGGCCGACTAGCACAGATACGCAGTATTTT. It encodes CASSQGPTSTDTQYF.

The chain joins TRBV12-3 or TRBV12-4 to TRBJ2-7; D not resolved. V dropped 3 bases and J dropped 6 bases, with 6 bases sitting between them. The CDR3 length is 11 residues. CDR3: CASSFGGEQYF. CDR3 sequence (DNA): TGTGCCAGCAGTTTCGGCGGCGAGCAGTACTTC.

The V gene is TRBV5-1, the J gene TRBJ1-6; D gene uncertain. Germline CDR1 and CDR2: SGHRS and YFSETQ. The V end lost 5 bases, the J end lost 0 bases, and 15 bases lay between the germline ends. This CDR3 has 17 residues. For the CDR3, the DNA is TGCGCCAGCAGACCGGGAGCCTCGAGCTCCTATAATTCACCCCTCCACTTT. It translates to CASRPGASSSYNSPLHF.

The chain joins TRBV3-1 (or the pseudogene TRBV3-2) to TRBJ2-7; D call uncertain. This CDR3 is built from 13 residues. V was clipped by 3 bases and J by 6 bases, with 12 bases between them. Germline V CDR1 and CDR2: LGHDT, YNNKEL (reference sequence). Here the CDR3 DNA reads TGTGCCAGCAGCCAGCAGCGCAGCCCCGAGCAGTACTTC. Translated: CASSQQRSPEQYF.

This chain uses TRBV7-2 with TRBJ2-7; no reliable D call. V shed 3 bases and J shed 0 bases, with 9 bases lying between them. The germline gives CDR1 SGHTA, CDR2 FQGNSA. CDR3 length equals 14 residues. DNA for the CDR3: TGTGCCAGCAGCTTGAGCGTTAACTCCTACGAGCAGTACTTC. It codes for CASSLSVNSYEQYF.

The chain has TRBV5-1 and TRBJ1-5; D unclear. The CDR3 consists of 18 residues. CDR1 and CDR2 from the germline V gene are SGHRS and YFSETQ. Between the trimmed V and J ends, which lost 4 bases and 0 bases, there was a span of 20 bases. CDR3 amino acids: CASSPPSVTENSNQPQHF. DNA of the CDR3: TGCGCCAGCAGCCCGCCGAGTGTTACAGAGAATAGCAATCAGCCCCAGCATTTT.

The chain carries TRBV18 and TRBJ1-4; TRBD1 is a possible D gene (5 bases). V lost 6 bases, J lost 6 bases, and 14 bases lay in between. Germline lookup yields CDR1 KGHSH and CDR2 LQKENI. The CDR3 spans 14 residues. In nucleotides, the CDR3 is TGTGCCAGCTCTCTCCAGGGTGGGCATGAAAAACTGTTTTTT. It yields the protein CASSLQGGHEKLFF.

This clone showed up just a few times. The V and J genes are TRBV3-1 (or the pseudogene TRBV3-2) and TRBJ1-2; possibly TRBD1 for D (5 bases). V lost 4 bases, J lost 3 bases, and 9 bases lay in between. The CDR3 spans 13 residues. The germline CDR1 and CDR2 sequences are LGHDT and YNNKEL (reference sequence). Here the CDR3 reads CASSPQGDYGYTF. CDR3 DNA: TGTGCCAGCAGCCCCCAGGGCGACTATGGCTACACCTTC.

The chain joins TRBV10-3 to TRBJ1-6; no reliable D call. In germline, CDR1 is ENHRY, CDR2 SYGVKD. The CDR3 length is 16 residues. The V end was cut by 0 bases, the J end by 3 bases, with 9 bases between. CDR3 loop: CAISESYLNYNSPLHF. In DNA form, the CDR3 reads TGTGCCATCAGTGAGTCGTACCTAAACTATAATTCACCCCTCCACTTT.

The rearrangement links TRBV14 to TRBJ2-4, with TRBD1 matching 7 bases. In germline, CDR1 is SGHDN, CDR2 FVKESK. Germline trimming cut 3 bases from V and 8 bases from J; bases unmatched to any gene: 7. The CDR3 contains 14 residues. The CDR3 spells CASSHGQVGDIQYF. Written as DNA, the CDR3 is TGTGCCAGCAGCCACGGACAGGTCGGGGACATTCAGTACTTC.

This clone was counted only a few times. This sequence joins TRBV14 and TRBJ1-1, with D maybe TRBD1 (5 bases). The CDR3 contains 16 residues. Germline-derived CDR1 and CDR2 are SGHDN and FVKESK. V lost 0 bases and J lost 1, with 12 bases in between. The CDR3: CASSQDLGQGNTEAFF. The CDR3 coding sequence is TGTGCCAGCAGCCAAGACTTGGGCCAGGGGAACACTGAAGCTTTCTTT.

This clone was seen a few times. V gene TRBV7-9 combines with J gene TRBJ1-4; the D gene is possibly TRBD1 (5 bases). Trimming stripped 1 base from V and 4 bases from J, with 10 bases between. CDR1 SEHNR and CDR2 FQNEAQ come from the germline V gene (reference sequence). The CDR3 runs 15 residues. CDR3 bases: TGTGCCAGCAGCTTAGGCAGGGCGGATAATGAAAAACTGTTTTTT. The encoded protein is CASSLGRADNEKLFF. Full variable domain (rest looked up from reference TRBV7-9 and TRBJ1-4): DTGVSQNPRHKITKRGQNVTFRCDPISEHNRLYWYRQTLGQGPEFLTYFQNEAQLEKSRLLSDRFSAERPKGSFSTLEIQRTEQGDSAMYLCASSLGRADNEKLFFGSGTQLSVL.

This chain connects TRBV21-1 to TRBJ2-7; the DNA was not compared with TRBD2, the D call given in the table. TRBV21-1 is a pseudogene segment. This CDR3 has 19 amino acids. CDR3 in amino acids: CASSTTQGISGRPNYEQYF. In DNA, the CDR3 is TGTGCCAGCAGTACCACACAGGGGATAAGCGGGAGGCCAAACTACGAGCAGTACTTC.

With respect to this clone: At the DNA level, this CDR3 is encoded by other sequences in the same sample as well. The rearrangement uses TRBV28 and TRBJ1-1, with D tentatively TRBD1 (6 bases). The germline CDR1 and CDR2 sequences are MDHEN and SYDVKM. The germline V and J ends were trimmed by 9 bases and 5 bases, with 16 bases remaining between them. The CDR3 covers 13 residues. CDR3 coding DNA: TGTGCCAGTAGACCTCCGGGACATACTGAAGCTTTCTTT. Amino acid sequence: CASRPPGHTEAFF.

This chain links TRBV11-2 with TRBJ1-1, with unresolved D. Trimming removed 2 bases at V and 0 bases at J, with 10 bases between. Per the germline V gene, CDR1 is SGHAT and CDR2 is FQNNGV. The CDR3 spans 15 residues. The CDR3 DNA is TGTGCCAGCAGCTTATATCCAGACATGAACACTGAAGCTTTCTTT. Translation: CASSLYPDMNTEAFF.

V is TRBV28 and J is TRBJ2-1, with a possible D match to TRBD2 (6 bases). The V end lost 10 bases, the J end lost 0 bases, and 10 bases lay between the germline ends. The CDR3 covers 13 residues. Germline CDR1 and CDR2: MDHEN and SYDVKM. The CDR3 bases are TGTGCCATTCGGGGGAGCTCCTACAATGAGCAGTTCTTC. Its translation: CAIRGSSYNEQFF. The full variable domain, completed using reference TRBV28 and TRBJ2-1, is DVKVTQSSRYLVKRTGEKVFLECVQDMDHENMFWYRQDPGLGLRLIYFSYDVKMKEKGDIPEGYSVSREKKERFSLILESASTNQTSMYLCAIRGSSYNEQFFGPGTRLTVL.

The rearrangement joins TRBV5-8 to TRBJ1-2, with 8 bases that match TRBD1. The CDR3 is 13 amino acids. Germline V CDR1 and CDR2: SGHTS, YDEGEE. The V segment lost 4 bases and the J segment 4 bases; nucleotides outside the gene matches: 3. CDR3 sequence reads: CASSETGAYGYTF. The CDR3, as DNA: TGTGCCAGCAGCGAGACAGGGGCCTATGGCTACACCTTC.